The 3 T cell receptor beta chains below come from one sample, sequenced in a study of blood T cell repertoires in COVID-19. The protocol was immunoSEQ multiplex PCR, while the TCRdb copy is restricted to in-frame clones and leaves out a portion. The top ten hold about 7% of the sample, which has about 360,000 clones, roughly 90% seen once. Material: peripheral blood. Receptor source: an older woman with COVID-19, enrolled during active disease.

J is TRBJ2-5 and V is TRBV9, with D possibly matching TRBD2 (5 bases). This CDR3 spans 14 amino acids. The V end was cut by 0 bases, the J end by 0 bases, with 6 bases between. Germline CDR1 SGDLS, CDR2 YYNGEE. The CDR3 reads CASSVGGDQETQYF. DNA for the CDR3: TGTGCCAGCAGCGTAGGGGGAGACCAAGAGACCCAGTACTTC.

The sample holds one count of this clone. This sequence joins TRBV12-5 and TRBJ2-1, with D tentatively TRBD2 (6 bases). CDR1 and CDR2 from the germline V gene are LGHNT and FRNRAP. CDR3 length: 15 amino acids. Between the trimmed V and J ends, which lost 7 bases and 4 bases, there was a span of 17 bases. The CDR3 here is CASAPGGADYNEQFF. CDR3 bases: TGTGCTAGTGCCCCCGGGGGTGCCGATTACAATGAGCAGTTCTTC. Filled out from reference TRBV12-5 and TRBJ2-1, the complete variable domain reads DARVTQTPRHKVTEMGQEVTMRCQPILGHNTVFWYRQTMMQGLELLAYFRNRAPLDDSGMPKDRFSAEMPDATLATLKIQPSEPRDSAVYFCASAPGGADYNEQFFGPGTRLTVL.

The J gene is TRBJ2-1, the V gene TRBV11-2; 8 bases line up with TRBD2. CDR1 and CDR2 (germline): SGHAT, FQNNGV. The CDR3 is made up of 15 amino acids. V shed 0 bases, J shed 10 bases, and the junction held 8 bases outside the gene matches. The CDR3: CASSLDPGLVGEQFF. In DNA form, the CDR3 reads TGTGCCAGCAGCTTAGACCCGGGACTAGTTGGGGAGCAGTTCTTC.